Below are 19 T cell receptor beta chains sequenced from a single sample in a study of blood T cell repertoires in COVID-19. Method: immunoSEQ multiplex PCR; TCRdb's copy keeps in-frame clones and lacks some. The profile shows about 150,000 clones, about nine tenths of them singletons. What was sequenced was peripheral blood. These TCRs come from a human donor with COVID-19, enrolled during active disease. The donor label of this sample is uncertain.

This rearrangement joins TRBV6-6 to TRBJ1-2; D unclear. The CDR3 has 13 residues. Trimming shortened V by 6 bases and J by 2 bases, and 10 bases separated the two germline ends. The germline V gene encodes CDR1 MNHNY and CDR2 SVGAGI (reference sequence). CDR3 sequence (DNA): TGTGCCAGCAGCTCGGAGGGAAACTATGGCTACACCTTC. Protein product: CASSSEGNYGYTF.

The gene calls are TRBV11-2 and TRBJ1-2; D is undetermined. Trimming stripped 4 bases from V and 2 bases from J, with 11 bases between. The CDR3 is 14 residues long. Per the germline V gene, CDR1 is SGHAT and CDR2 is FQNNGV. CDR3 in amino acids: CASSSSSGNYGYTF. As DNA, the CDR3 is TGTGCCAGCAGCTCTTCTAGCGGGAACTATGGCTACACCTTC.

The gene calls are TRBV9 and TRBJ2-3, with 8 bases that match TRBD1. V gave up 3 bases and J gave up 3 bases; unmatched junction bases: 9. There are 16 residues in the CDR3. Germline-derived CDR1 and CDR2 are SGDLS and YYNGEE. The chain's CDR3 is CASSGDRGGWTDTQYF. CDR3 bases: TGTGCCAGCAGCGGAGACAGGGGTGGTTGGACAGATACGCAGTATTTT.

The chain is built from TRBV11-3 and TRBJ2-1; a possible D gene is TRBD1 (7 bases). Trimming took 1 base from V and 3 from J, leaving 13 bases between them. Germline CDR1 SGHNT, CDR2 YENEEA. This CDR3 is 16 amino acids long. CDR3 region: CASSLGRDSYYNEQFF. CDR3 bases: TGTGCCAGCAGCTTAGGGAGGGACAGTTACTACAATGAGCAGTTCTTC.

This clone was observed a handful of times. The V call is TRBV18, the J call TRBJ1-5; 9 bases map to TRBD1. CDR1 KGHSH and CDR2 LQKENI come from the germline V gene. The CDR3 totals 15 residues. Germline trimming cut 6 bases from V and 3 bases from J; bases unmatched to any gene: 6. CDR3 in DNA: TGTGCCAGCTCGCGGGGACAGGGTGACAATCAGCCCCAGCATTTT. Translation gives CASSRGQGDNQPQHF. Full variable domain (outside the CDR3, taken from reference TRBV18 and TRBJ1-5): NAGVMQNPRHLVRRRGQEARLRCSPMKGHSHVYWYRQLPEEGLKFMVYLQKENIIDESGMPKERFSAEFPKEGPSILRIQQVVRGDSAAYFCASSRGQGDNQPQHFGDGTRLSIL.

The CDR3 DNA reads as TGTGCCAGCAGCCAAGTGAAGGGGAGGAGAGATACGCAGTATTTT. Its translation is CASSQVKGRRDTQYF. This chain connects TRBV3-1 (or the pseudogene TRBV3-2) to TRBJ2-3, with D perhaps matching TRBD2 (6 bases). V was pared by 1 base and J by 5 bases, with 13 bases between. The CDR3 extends over 15 amino acids. Per germline, CDR1 LGHDT and CDR2 YNNKEL (reference sequence).

The gene calls are TRBV6-5 and TRBJ2-7; D remains ambiguous. The CDR3 has 14 amino acids. The ends were cut back, 4 bases at V and 2 bases at J, with 12 bases in the middle. From germline, CDR1 is MNHEY and CDR2 SVGAGI. The CDR3: CASSSAQLTYEQYF. The CDR3 bases are TGTGCCAGCAGTTCCGCCCAGTTGACCTACGAGCAGTACTTC.

Only a few counts were recorded for this clone. J is TRBJ2-7 and V is TRBV5-6, with 8 positions matching TRBD2. The CDR3 is 14 amino acids. The germline CDR1 and CDR2 sequences are SGHDT and YYEEEE. Unmatched junction bases numbered 10, after V lost 5 bases and J lost 6 bases. CDR3 protein: CASREAGESIEQYF. CDR3 coding DNA: TGTGCCAGCAGGGAAGCGGGAGAATCGATCGAGCAGTACTTC.

The V and J genes are TRBV24-1 and TRBJ1-4; 7 bases are shared with TRBD1. The CDR3 sequence is 13 residues long. CDR1 and CDR2 (germline): KGHDR, SFDVKD. Unmatched junction bases numbered 4, after V lost 10 bases and J lost 3 bases. In DNA, the CDR3 is TGTGCCACTTCGACAGGGCCTAATGAAAAACTGTTTTTT. This translates into CATSTGPNEKLFF.

The V call is TRBV3-1 (or the pseudogene TRBV3-2), the J call TRBJ2-7, with D uncertain. Germline assignment: CDR1 LGHDT and CDR2 YNNKEL (reference sequence). Trimming cost V 0 bases and J 0 bases, with 3 bases left between them. The CDR3 has 13 amino acids. The CDR3 region has the DNA TGTGCCAGCAGCCAAGATATCTCCTACGAGCAGTACTTC. As protein: CASSQDISYEQYF.

This chain connects TRBV7-6 to TRBJ2-2, with 9 bases that match TRBD1. CDR3 length equals 15 residues. V was clipped by 8 bases and J by 0 bases; unmatched bases: 4. The V gene's germline CDR1 is SGHVS and CDR2 FNYEAQ. For the CDR3, the DNA is TGTGCCAGCGGGACAGGGACCTCGAACACCGGGGAGCTGTTTTTT. Translated: CASGTGTSNTGELFF. Full variable domain (remainder filled in from reference TRBV7-6 and TRBJ2-2): GAGVSQSPRYKVTKRGQDVALRCDPISGHVSLYWYRQALGQGPEFLTYFNYEAQQDKSGLPNDRFSAERPEGSISTLTIQRTEQRDSAMYRCASGTGTSNTGELFFGEGSRLTVL.

V and J are TRBV19 and TRBJ1-5, with TRBD1 as a possible D gene (6 bases). Germline V gene sequence: CDR1 LNHDA, CDR2 SQIVND (reference sequence). CDR3 length: 16 amino acids. V shed 4 bases and J shed 5 bases, with 18 bases lying between them. CDR3 bases: TGTGCCAGTAGTACCTGGGACACCCTAAAGTATCAGCCCCAGCATTTT. Amino acid sequence: CASSTWDTLKYQPQHF.

Details on this clone: This CDR3 is also generated by other DNA sequences in the sample. V and J are TRBV19 and TRBJ1-5; 8 bases are a match to TRBD1. Germline CDR1 and CDR2: LNHDA and SQIVND (reference sequence). The J segment lost 4 bases and the V segment lost 3 bases, leaving 2 bases of the junction unmatched. CDR3 length: 14 residues. For the CDR3, the DNA is TGTGCCAGTAGTATCCGACAGGGGAATCAGCCCCAGCATTTT. Amino acids: CASSIRQGNQPQHF.

This chain joins TRBV2 and TRBJ1-1; D gene unclear. Germline V CDR1 and CDR2: SNHLY, FYNNEI. The CDR3 runs to 15 residues. Trimming took off 0 bases at V and 1 base at J, with 9 bases between the two ends. The DNA of the CDR3 is TGTGCCAGCAGTGAAGCCCTACAGAGGAACACTGAAGCTTTCTTT. Protein product: CASSEALQRNTEAFF.

V is TRBV15 and J is TRBJ1-1, with 7 bases aligning to TRBD1. The CDR3 runs to 13 residues. Germline V gene lookup returns CDR1 LNHNV and CDR2 YYDKDF (reference sequence). The trim removed 3 bases at V and 6 bases at J, leaving 4 bases unmatched. The DNA of the CDR3 is TGTGCCACCAGCAGTACAGGGGCCCCTGAAGCTTTCTTT. Encoded protein: CATSSTGAPEAFF.

The CDR3 sequence: CASSSYPGMGYEQYF. In DNA form, the CDR3 reads TGTGCCAGCAGTTCATACCCGGGAATGGGGTACGAGCAGTACTTC. The chain joins TRBV28 to TRBJ2-7; possible D gene TRBD2, 5 bases. The CDR3 consists of 15 residues. Germline lookup yields CDR1 MDHEN and CDR2 SYDVKM. V gave up 4 bases and J gave up 4 bases, with 17 bases separating them.

This clone was seen a handful of times. A much larger clone differs by one base, so this may be a read error. The V and J genes are TRBV7-3 and TRBJ1-6, with D uncertain. Germline V gene sequence: CDR1 SGHTA, CDR2 FQGTGA. The CDR3 extends over 14 amino acids. V was trimmed by 2 bases and J by 5 bases, leaving 7 bases between them. This CDR3 reads CASSLEGNNSPLHF. DNA of the CDR3: TGTGCCAGCAGCTTAGAGGGTAATAATTCACCCCTCCACTTT. Full variable domain (remainder filled in from reference TRBV7-3 and TRBJ1-6): GAGVSQTPSNKVTEKGKYVELRCDPISGHTALYWYRQSLGQGPEFLIYFQGTGAADDSGLPNDRFFAVRPEGSVSTLKIQRTERGDSAVYLCASSLEGNNSPLHFGNGTRLTVT.

The rearrangement links TRBV9 to TRBJ2-3; possibly TRBD1 for D (6 bases). Between the trimmed V and J ends, which lost 4 bases and 9 bases, there was a span of 18 bases. CDR3 size: 14 residues. CDR1 SGDLS and CDR2 YYNGEE come from the germline V gene. CDR3 sequence reads: CASSTGQRHSTQYF. Here the CDR3 DNA reads TGTGCCAGCAGCACCGGACAGCGCCATTCGACGCAGTATTTT. Looking up the rest from reference TRBV9 and TRBJ2-3 gives the full variable domain: DSGVTQTPKHLITATGQRVTLRCSPRSGDLSVYWYQQSLDQGLQFLIQYYNGEERAKGNILERFSAQQFPDLHSELNLSSLELGDSALYFCASSTGQRHSTQYFGPGTRLTVL.

This chain links TRBV9 with TRBJ1-3; possible D gene TRBD1, 5 bases. Germline V gene sequence: CDR1 SGDLS, CDR2 YYNGEE. The CDR3 loop spans 14 amino acids. Trimming removed 1 base at V and 4 bases at J, with 9 bases between. The DNA of the CDR3 is TGTGCCAGCAGCGTAACAGGATCGGGAAACACCATATATTTT. This codes for CASSVTGSGNTIYF.